One and the same sample provided the 5 T cell receptor beta chains below, sequenced in a study of blood T cell repertoires in COVID-19. Clones were read by immunoSEQ multiplex PCR, and TCRdb kept only the in-frame ones, dropping some. The sample lists 150,000 to 250,000 clones; roughly 84% were seen once. What was sequenced was PBMCs or T cells enriched from blood (not recorded which). The origin of the receptors is a man aged 35-49 years who had recovered from COVID-19.

V usage is TRBV5-1 and J usage is TRBJ1-4; TRBD1 matches 10 bases. V was clipped by 3 bases and J by 4 bases; unmatched bases: 3. Germline assignment: CDR1 SGHRS and CDR2 YFSETQ. This CDR3 region has 15 residues. The CDR3 spells CASSSGTGVNEKLFF. CDR3 sequence (DNA): TGCGCCAGCAGCTCCGGGACAGGGGTTAATGAAAAACTGTTTTTT.

V gene TRBV21-1 combines with J gene TRBJ1-3; whether TRBD1, the table's D call, matches the DNA was not checked. TRBV21-1 is reported as a pseudogene. The CDR3 is 19 amino acids. CDR3 in amino acids: CASSKQSKVGQSSGNTIYF. In DNA form, the CDR3 reads TGTGCCAGCAGCAAACAGTCTAAAGTGGGACAAAGCTCTGGAAACACCATATATTTT.

The chain carries TRBV2 and TRBJ2-7; TRBD1 agrees at 9 bases. Losses at the gene ends were 5 bases for V and 5 bases for J; bases not matched to a gene: 7. CDR3 size: 14 residues. Looked up from germline, CDR1 is SNHLY and CDR2 is FYNNEI. CDR3 DNA sequence: TGTGCCAGCAGTATATCGGGACAGGGTAACGAGCAGTACTTC. Protein: CASSISGQGNEQYF.

This clone occurred once. The gene calls are TRBV28 and TRBJ2-7; 9 positions agree with TRBD2. Per germline, CDR1 MDHEN and CDR2 SYDVKM. J gave up 5 bases and V 5 bases, and 7 bases lay outside the gene matches. CDR3 size: 14 residues. The CDR3 here is CASSRPGLANEQYF. The CDR3 DNA sequence: TGTGCCAGCAGTCGTCCGGGACTAGCAAACGAGCAGTACTTC.

The V call is TRBV7-7, the J call TRBJ1-2, with D possibly TRBD1 on 5 matching bases. Germline CDR1 and CDR2: SSHAT and FNYEAQ (reference sequence). Trimming shortened V by 5 bases and J by 8 bases, and 15 bases separated the two germline ends. The CDR3 extends over 13 amino acids. CDR3 sequence: CASSPMAGNGYTF. The CDR3 DNA follows: TGTGCCAGCAGCCCCATGGCAGGGAACGGCTACACCTTC.